A selection of T cell receptor beta chains follows, all from one sample in a study of patients and donors after allogeneic stem cell transplantation. MiXCR was run by TCRdb on the RT-PCR reads, yielding one entry per CDR3 protein. The sample consists of over 150,000 distinct CDR3 sequences, over 25% of them appearing once. The material sequenced was blood, either unsorted or a sorted T cell fraction (not recorded which). Every receptor here comes from a human donor who was either an allogeneic HSCT recipient or a stem cell or donor lymphocyte infusion donor (not recorded which). It is not recorded whose cells these are; they may come from a transplant donor. CDR3s include the opening cysteine and the closing phenylalanine or tryptophan. Each record gives: V gene, clone size, J gene, D gene, CDR3 DNA, CDR3 protein. D genes are given only for firm matches. Clone size appears in some rows only: once, few, many, or a class for an expanded clone.

>TRBV7-2|-|TRBJ1-4|-
TGTGCCAGCAGCTTCCGACAAGGAGCCCGTGAAAAACTGTTTTTT
CASSFRQGAREKLFF
>TRBV7-9|few|TRBJ1-3|-
TGTGCCAGCAGCTTAGACAGGAACACCATATATTTT
CASSLDRNTIYF
>TRBV7-2|-|TRBJ1-5|-
TGTGCCAGCAGTCTTCGGGTAGAGGGTCATCAGCCCCAGCATTTT
CASSLRVEGHQPQHF
>TRBV28|few|TRBJ1-2|-
TGTGCCAGCAGTTTATGGGCAGCCCTCAACTATGGCTACACCTTC
CASSLWAALNYGYTF
>TRBV29-1|many|TRBJ2-7|-
TGCAGCGTTGGGGGCCCCGGGGAAGGGTACGAGCAGTACTTC
CSVGGPGEGYEQYF
>TRBV20-1|-|TRBJ1-1|-
TGCAGTGCTAGAGATTTTAGGGATTCGAACACTGAAGCTTTCTTT
CSARDFRDSNTEAFF
>TRBV4-3|once|TRBJ2-1|TRBD1
TGCGCCAGCAGCCAGTACCGGGACAGACAGTTCTTC
CASSQYRDRQFF
>TRBV7-2|few|TRBJ1-5|-
TGTGCCAGCAGCTTATGGGGGGGCAGCAATCAGCCCCAGCATTTT
CASSLWGGSNQPQHF
>TRBV7-9|-|TRBJ1-2|TRBD1
TGTGCCAGCAGTTTAGGGGAACAGGGGACGTGGAACTATGGCTACACCTTC
CASSLGEQGTWNYGYTF
>TRBV28|few|TRBJ1-5|-
TGTGCCAGCAGCCCGCCGGGGGAGGGCAATCAGCCCCAGCATTTT
CASSPPGEGNQPQHF
>TRBV7-9|-|TRBJ1-1|-
TGTGCCAGCAGCCGCGAGGGGTGGATGAACACTGAAGCTTTCTTT
CASSREGWMNTEAFF
>TRBV12-3/TRBV12-4|-|TRBJ2-5|TRBD2
TGTGCCAGCAGTCTACGACTAGCGGGAGCTAGAGAGACCCAGTACTTC
CASSLRLAGARETQYF
>TRBV29-1|few|TRBJ2-7|TRBD1
TGCAGCGTGGGTGTCACAGGGGCCTACGAGCAGTACTTC
CSVGVTGAYEQYF
>TRBV20-1|-|TRBJ2-1|-
TGCAGCGGTAATAGGGGCGACTACAATGAGCAGTTCTTC
CSGNRGDYNEQFF
>TRBV6-5|-|TRBJ2-3|-
TGTGCCAGCAGTTACTCTGGTACGCAGTATTTT
CASSYSGTQYF
>TRBV5-1|-|TRBJ1-4|-
TGCGCCAGCAGCTTCTCGAGAGAGACTGAAAAACTGTTTTTT
CASSFSRETEKLFF
>TRBV12-3/TRBV12-4|few|TRBJ1-5|-
TGTGCCAGCAGTTTAGCGCTGGGGGGATATAGCAATCAGCCCCAGCATTTT
CASSLALGGYSNQPQHF
>TRBV6-5|few|TRBJ1-5|-
TGTGCCAGCAGCCCCCATAGCTATAGCAATCAGCCCCAGCATTTT
CASSPHSYSNQPQHF
>TRBV7-2|few|TRBJ1-5|-
TGTGCCAGCAGCTCACGGTCTGGCGATCAGCCCCAGCATTTT
CASSSRSGDQPQHF
>TRBV5-1|-|TRBJ2-1|TRBD2
TGCGCCAGCACTCTTTGGGGAGCGGGAGGTAATGAGCAGTTCTTC
CASTLWGAGGNEQFF
>TRBV27|-|TRBJ2-7|-
TGTGCCAGCAGTTTACCCGTGAGCGGTAGCTCCTACGAGCAGTACTTC
CASSLPVSGSSYEQYF
>TRBV15|-|TRBJ1-2|-
TGTGCCACCAGCAGAGATCCCCCATGGGGGGCGCTCGGCTACACCTTC
CATSRDPPWGALGYTF
>TRBV20-1|few|TRBJ2-1|TRBD2
TGCAGTGCTAGAGAACTAGCGGGAGCCAATGAGCAGTTCTTC
CSARELAGANEQFF
>TRBV16|many|TRBJ1-2|-
TGTGCCAGCAGCGACAGGACCTATGGCTACACCTTC
CASSDRTYGYTF
>TRBV7-2|-|TRBJ2-3|-
TGTGCCAGCAGCCCAACAGTCACAGATACGCAGTATTTT
CASSPTVTDTQYF
>TRBV5-1|many|TRBJ2-3|TRBD1
TGCGCCAGCAGCGGGGACAGGGGCTTTACCACTAGCACAGATACGCAGTATTTT
CASSGDRGFTTSTDTQYF
>TRBV25-1|-|TRBJ1-1|-
TGTGCCAGCAGTGCCGGGACATTGGCTTGGACTGAAGCTTTCTTT
CASSAGTLAWTEAFF